A selection of T cell receptor beta chains follows, all from one sample in a study of CXCR3-negative and CXCR3-positive naive CD8 T cells. For each CDR3 protein, TCRdb gives one entry from its re-call of the 5' RACE reads, without DNA. This sample carries over 150,000 distinct CDR3 sequences, with just under 0.5% going to the ten biggest clones. Sequenced material: naive CXCR3+ CD8+ T cells from blood. These receptors came from a human donor in good health. Some clones in this sample may be carry-over from other donors' samples. CDR3s include the opening cysteine and the closing phenylalanine or tryptophan. Fields, in order: CDR3 protein, J gene, V gene.

CDR3aa: CASSQDHPGAYEQYF
j_gene: TRBJ2-7
v_gene: TRBV4-1

CDR3aa: CASSQEEDKGSEAFF
j_gene: TRBJ1-1
v_gene: TRBV4-1

CDR3aa: CASSSSPGPAGELFF
j_gene: TRBJ2-2
v_gene: TRBV7-7

CDR3aa: CASSFMIPGTGFDEKLFF
j_gene: TRBJ1-4
v_gene: TRBV12-3/TRBV12-4

CDR3aa: CASSHTYTEAFF
j_gene: TRBJ1-1
v_gene: TRBV3-1

CDR3aa: CASSPSSVPPYNEQFF
j_gene: TRBJ2-1
v_gene: TRBV6-2/TRBV6-3

CDR3aa: CASREGQGYEQYF
j_gene: TRBJ2-7
v_gene: TRBV2

CDR3aa: CASSPTGQGAHEQYF
j_gene: TRBJ2-7
v_gene: TRBV28

CDR3aa: CASSYSAEVNTEAFF
j_gene: TRBJ1-1
v_gene: TRBV6-6

CDR3aa: CASSLPNGGAAQYF
j_gene: TRBJ2-3
v_gene: TRBV28

CDR3aa: CASSLARGGEQYF
j_gene: TRBJ2-7
v_gene: TRBV7-8

CDR3aa: CASSESGSLGLAGPHNEQFF
j_gene: TRBJ2-1
v_gene: TRBV10-1

CDR3aa: CASSLYTGELFF
j_gene: TRBJ2-2
v_gene: TRBV12-3/TRBV12-4

CDR3aa: CASTPLSSGGEQYF
j_gene: TRBJ2-7
v_gene: TRBV27

CDR3aa: CASDENSGANVLTF
j_gene: TRBJ2-6
v_gene: TRBV28

CDR3aa: CASSLKVGRGFEQYF
j_gene: TRBJ2-7
v_gene: TRBV7-3

CDR3aa: CASSEDLDGQPQHF
j_gene: TRBJ1-5
v_gene: TRBV9

CDR3aa: CASRQQGAGGELFF
j_gene: TRBJ2-2
v_gene: TRBV6-2/TRBV6-3

CDR3aa: CASSAGTGEETQYF
j_gene: TRBJ2-5
v_gene: TRBV7-3

CDR3aa: CASSFLGGGGTDTQYF
j_gene: TRBJ2-3
v_gene: TRBV28

CDR3aa: CASSRAQGAPYEQYF
j_gene: TRBJ2-7
v_gene: TRBV4-1

CDR3aa: CANRSPAAGNTIYF
j_gene: TRBJ1-3
v_gene: TRBV12-3/TRBV12-4

CDR3aa: CSVEGGAALYNEQFF
j_gene: TRBJ2-1
v_gene: TRBV29-1

CDR3aa: CSARPRASYEQYF
j_gene: TRBJ2-7
v_gene: TRBV20-1

CDR3aa: CASSSLGLLQETQYF
j_gene: TRBJ2-5
v_gene: TRBV12-3/TRBV12-4

CDR3aa: CASSLEASLSSYEQYF
j_gene: TRBJ2-7
v_gene: TRBV5-1

CDR3aa: CASSLYRTGYTF
j_gene: TRBJ1-2
v_gene: TRBV7-8

CDR3aa: CASSSPQGTYNEQFF
j_gene: TRBJ2-1
v_gene: TRBV7-2

CDR3aa: CASSLAMGTVTEQYF
j_gene: TRBJ2-7
v_gene: TRBV11-2

CDR3aa: CASSIDTGTNTGELFF
j_gene: TRBJ2-2
v_gene: TRBV19

CDR3aa: CASSPGTAAYNEQFF
j_gene: TRBJ2-1
v_gene: TRBV28

CDR3aa: CASSLNQAGVGGELFF
j_gene: TRBJ2-2
v_gene: TRBV4-3

CDR3aa: CASSYRPGRHDTEAFF
j_gene: TRBJ1-1
v_gene: TRBV6-5

CDR3aa: CASSQVGQSSSEQYF
j_gene: TRBJ2-7
v_gene: TRBV4-1

CDR3aa: CASSYSWRASNQPQHF
j_gene: TRBJ1-5
v_gene: TRBV6-6

CDR3aa: CASSYSKGGPQVPEAFF
j_gene: TRBJ1-1
v_gene: TRBV6-2/TRBV6-3

CDR3aa: CASSFYRDGTEAFF
j_gene: TRBJ1-1
v_gene: TRBV28

CDR3aa: CASSLVGATEAFF
j_gene: TRBJ1-1
v_gene: TRBV5-1

CDR3aa: CSGQGAGGELFF
j_gene: TRBJ2-2
v_gene: TRBV29-1

CDR3aa: CASSQEGGGATAGELFF
j_gene: TRBJ2-2
v_gene: TRBV4-2

CDR3aa: CAWSVLGRQNEQYF
j_gene: TRBJ2-7
v_gene: TRBV30

CDR3aa: CASSTLTSGGAGTQYF
j_gene: TRBJ2-3
v_gene: TRBV6-2/TRBV6-3

CDR3aa: CASSRSGRASDTQYF
j_gene: TRBJ2-3
v_gene: TRBV12-3/TRBV12-4

CDR3aa: CASSRSFIQGLNTGELFF
j_gene: TRBJ2-2
v_gene: TRBV4-3

CDR3aa: CASYRTAGGSSYEQYF
j_gene: TRBJ2-7
v_gene: TRBV7-9

CDR3aa: CASTAGQGTEAFF
j_gene: TRBJ1-1
v_gene: TRBV11-1

CDR3aa: CASSSGQGEGENTEAFF
j_gene: TRBJ1-1
v_gene: TRBV7-8

CDR3aa: CASSPTEGQETQYF
j_gene: TRBJ2-5
v_gene: TRBV28

CDR3aa: CASSDSGGADTQYF
j_gene: TRBJ2-3
v_gene: TRBV6-4

CDR3aa: CAWSVGEGGYGYTF
j_gene: TRBJ1-2
v_gene: TRBV30

CDR3aa: CASTPWRVAEAFF
j_gene: TRBJ1-1
v_gene: TRBV12-3/TRBV12-4